The 24 T cell receptor beta chains listed next were all sequenced from one sample in a study of blood T cell repertoires in COVID-19. Using immunoSEQ multiplex PCR, the repertoire was profiled, and TCRdb retains in-frame clones only, with some absent. The sample has about 45,000 clones, almost 85% seen once. The sample taken for sequencing was peripheral blood. The receptors stem from a human donor in a cohort sampled during active COVID-19.

The J gene is TRBJ1-1, the V gene TRBV5-1, with a tentative D call TRBD1 (5 bases). From germline, CDR1 is SGHRS and CDR2 YFSETQ. V was trimmed by 0 bases and J by 0 bases, leaving 12 bases between them. The CDR3 totals 16 residues. The CDR3: CASSLAFAGMNTEAFF. CDR3 in DNA: TGCGCCAGCAGCTTGGCCTTTGCAGGGATGAACACTGAAGCTTTCTTT.

The V call is TRBV6-6, the J call TRBJ2-7; TRBD2 aligns across 9 bases. Germline V gene lookup returns CDR1 MNHNY and CDR2 SVGAGI (reference sequence). V dropped 11 bases and J dropped 3; count of bases not matched to a gene: 5. The CDR3 consists of 12 residues. CDR3 DNA: TGTGCCCTAGCGGGACCCAACTACGAGCAGTACTTC. It codes for CALAGPNYEQYF.

The CDR3 sequence is CASSLVGGETQYF. The CDR3 nucleotides are TGTGCCAGCAGCTTAGTGGGGGGGGAGACCCAGTACTTC. J is TRBJ2-5 and V is TRBV11-2, with 7 nucleotides matching TRBD2. CDR1 and CDR2 (germline): SGHAT, FQNNGV. V lost 1 base, J lost 5 bases, and 1 base stayed unmatched. This CDR3 has 13 residues.

This chain uses TRBV24-1 with TRBJ2-7; possibly TRBD1 for D (6 bases). Trimming stripped 0 bases from V and 4 bases from J, with 15 bases between. This CDR3 has 16 residues. Germline CDR1 KGHDR, CDR2 SFDVKD. The CDR3 DNA follows: TGTGCCACCAGTGATTTGAAAAGGGACACCCTTTACGAGCAGTACTTC. Translated: CATSDLKRDTLYEQYF.

The rearrangement joins TRBV13 to TRBJ2-3; TRBD1 agrees at 10 bases. Germline V gene data show CDR1 as PRHDT and CDR2 as FYEKMQ (reference sequence). The CDR3 is 18 residues long. The V and J ends lost 5 bases and 0 bases, in that order; junction bases with no gene match: 11. The CDR3 DNA sequence: TGTGCCAGCAGCGTAGAAGGGACAGGGGTCTCCAGCACAGATACGCAGTATTTT. Translation: CASSVEGTGVSSTDTQYF.

The chain carries TRBV11-3 and TRBJ2-4; D perhaps matches TRBD1 (6 bases). V was cut by 1 base and J by 7 bases, with 14 bases left in between. This CDR3 is 15 amino acids long. CDR1 and CDR2 from the germline V gene are SGHNT and YENEEA. The CDR3 sequence: CASSLGTQGQNIQYF. The DNA of the CDR3 is TGTGCCAGCAGCTTAGGTACACAGGGTCAGAACATTCAGTACTTC.

This chain links TRBV27 with TRBJ2-2; 11 bases map to TRBD2. This CDR3 comprises 17 residues. Germline loops: CDR1 MNHEY, CDR2 SMNVEV (reference sequence). Unmatched junction bases numbered 13, after V lost 4 bases and J lost 9 bases. The CDR3 sequence is CASSYKALAGGIRELFF. CDR3 coding DNA: TGTGCCAGCAGTTACAAGGCCCTAGCGGGAGGAATCCGGGAGCTGTTTTTT.

V and J are TRBV28 and TRBJ2-4, with 9 bases that match TRBD1. CDR3 length: 15 amino acids. CDR1 and CDR2 (germline): MDHEN, SYDVKM. With 5 bases clipped from V and 3 bases from J, the junction kept 5 bases outside the gene matches. This chain's CDR3 is CASSKLDRGKNIQYF. CDR3 DNA sequence: TGTGCCAGCAGTAAATTGGACAGGGGCAAAAACATTCAGTACTTC.

The CDR3: CATSDSGGGDTQYF. CDR3 in DNA: TGTGCCACCAGTGATTCGGGGGGCGGGGATACGCAGTATTTT. The rearrangement joins TRBV24-1 to TRBJ2-3; D perhaps matches TRBD2 (7 bases). The CDR3 spans 14 residues. CDR1 and CDR2 from the germline V gene are KGHDR and SFDVKD. Trimming cost V 2 bases and J 6 bases, with 11 bases left between them.

The chain is built from TRBV6-5 and TRBJ2-1; 8 positions match TRBD1. CDR1 and CDR2 (germline): MNHEY, SVGAGI. The CDR3 has 13 residues. V trimming: 0 bases; J trimming: 14 bases; junction bases outside the gene matches: 6. In DNA, the CDR3 is TGTGCCAGCAGTTACTCAACGGGACAGGTTAAGTTCTTC. Protein product: CASSYSTGQVKFF.

The chain uses TRBV6-2 or TRBV6-3 and TRBJ1-2, with D possibly TRBD1 on 5 matching bases. CDR3 length: 14 residues. The germline V gene has CDR1 MNHEY and CDR2 SVGEGT. The V and J ends lost 2 bases and 3 bases respectively, with 10 bases between them. CDR3 sequence: CASSYGAGDYGYTF. The CDR3 DNA follows: TGTGCCAGCAGTTACGGGGCGGGGGACTATGGCTACACCTTC.

This rearrangement joins TRBV5-4 to TRBJ1-2; 10 bases agree with TRBD1. Germline trimming cut 0 bases from V and 9 bases from J; bases unmatched to any gene: 2. CDR1 and CDR2 (germline): SGHNT, YYREEE (reference sequence). This CDR3 contains 13 residues. As DNA, the CDR3 is TGTGCCAGCAGCTTGGGACAGGGGGCGAGCTACACCTTC. Translating it yields CASSLGQGASYTF. Full variable domain (rest looked up from reference TRBV5-4 and TRBJ1-2): ETGVTQSPTHLIKTRGQQVTLRCSSQSGHNTVSWYQQALGQGPQFIFQYYREEENGRGNFPPRFSGLQFPNYSSELNVNALELDDSALYLCASSLGQGASYTFGSGTRLTVV.

Only one count was recorded for this clone. CDR3 DNA sequence: TGCAGCGTTTACCTACTAGCGGGAGGAGAGACCCAGTACTTC. Its protein product is CSVYLLAGGETQYF. The rearrangement uses TRBV29-1 and TRBJ2-5; TRBD2 agrees at 12 bases. The CDR3 is made up of 14 amino acids. Germline-derived CDR1 and CDR2 are SQVTM and ANQGSEA. Losses at the gene ends were 5 bases for V and 4 bases for J; bases not matched to a gene: 5.

The chain uses TRBV23-1 and TRBJ2-7; 7 positions match TRBD1. TRBV23-1 is known as an ORF, though its function is uncertain. The CDR3 contains 18 residues. The V and J ends lost 2 bases and 2 bases, in that order; junction bases with no gene match: 15. CDR3 coding DNA: TGCGCCAGCAGTCAACCTGGGACAGATCATCCTGTAACCTACGAGCAGTACTTC. The encoded protein is CASSQPGTDHPVTYEQYF.

The V gene is TRBV29-1, the J gene TRBJ1-1; D uncertain. Germline assignment: CDR1 SQVTM and CDR2 ANQGSEA. Trimming removed 2 bases from V and 1 base from J, with 14 bases in between. This CDR3 region has 15 residues. The CDR3 loop is CSVELRGRWNTEAFF. As DNA, the CDR3 is TGCAGCGTTGAACTACGCGGCAGATGGAACACTGAAGCTTTCTTT.

The chain has TRBV5-4 and TRBJ2-1, with D possibly matching TRBD2 (7 bases). V lost 5 bases and J lost 5, with 14 bases in between. Germline values: CDR1 SGHNT, CDR2 YYREEE (reference sequence). The CDR3 spans 14 residues. CDR3 protein: CASSLGRGDNEQFF. CDR3 coding DNA: TGTGCCAGCAGTCTGGGGAGGGGGGACAATGAGCAGTTCTTC.

V usage is TRBV7-9 and J usage is TRBJ2-5; 11 nucleotides match TRBD2. CDR3 size: 15 residues. Unmatched junction bases numbered 6, after V lost 5 bases and J lost 4 bases. From germline, CDR1 is SEHNR and CDR2 FQNEAQ (reference sequence). The CDR3 sequence is CASSPLAGGGETQYF. The CDR3 DNA reads as TGTGCCAGCAGCCCTTTAGCGGGAGGGGGAGAGACCCAGTACTTC.

This clone was found a few times. J is TRBJ1-2 and V is TRBV5-6; D call uncertain. V shed 1 base and J shed 7 bases, with 17 bases lying between them. This CDR3 is 15 amino acids long. Per the germline V gene, CDR1 is SGHDT and CDR2 is YYEEEE. The CDR3 loop reads CASSLKVRQSGGYTF. In DNA form, the CDR3 reads TGTGCCAGCAGCTTGAAAGTAAGGCAGTCGGGTGGCTACACCTTC.

The chain uses TRBV3-1 (or the pseudogene TRBV3-2) and TRBJ2-7, with TRBD1 matching over 10 bases. From germline, CDR1 is LGHDT and CDR2 YNNKEL (reference sequence). With 7 bases clipped from V and 7 bases from J, the junction kept 10 bases outside the gene matches. The CDR3 has 14 residues. The CDR3 sequence is CASTLTGGAGEQYF. The CDR3 DNA reads as TGTGCCAGCACCCTGACAGGGGGCGCGGGGGAGCAGTACTTC.

This chain links TRBV5-5 with TRBJ2-1; 9 bases match TRBD2. V gave up 2 bases and J gave up 2 bases; unmatched junction bases: 11. Germline CDR1 SGHKS, CDR2 YYEKEE (reference sequence). The length of the CDR3 is 18 residues. This CDR3 is CASSFLPSGTLAYNEQFF. For the CDR3, the DNA is TGTGCCAGCAGCTTTCTCCCTAGCGGGACCCTGGCCTACAATGAGCAGTTCTTC.

The rearrangement uses TRBV10-3 and TRBJ1-1; the match to TRBD1 covers 8 bases. Unmatched junction bases numbered 4, after V lost 0 bases and J lost 4 bases. The germline V gene encodes CDR1 ENHRY and CDR2 SYGVKD. The CDR3 loop spans 15 amino acids. The CDR3 bases are TGTGCCATCAGTGAGTCGTCAGGGGGCGTCACTGAAGCTTTCTTT. Amino acid sequence: CAISESSGGVTEAFF.

The rearrangement joins TRBV12-3 or TRBV12-4 to TRBJ1-1, with a possible D match to TRBD1 (5 bases). This CDR3 comprises 13 residues. V was trimmed by 3 bases and J by 1 base, leaving 6 bases between them. CDR3 loop: CASSFTGNTEAFF. The CDR3 region has the DNA TGTGCCAGCAGTTTCACAGGGAACACTGAAGCTTTCTTT.

The J gene is TRBJ2-3, the V gene TRBV24-1, with 8 bases aligning to TRBD1. The ends lost 4 bases at V and 4 bases at J; junction bases unmatched: 6. Germline V gene lookup returns CDR1 KGHDR and CDR2 SFDVKD. The CDR3 has 15 residues. CDR3 sequence reads: CATSEGRGLADTQYF. DNA for the CDR3: TGTGCCACCAGTGAGGGCAGGGGGCTTGCAGATACGCAGTATTTT.

This chain links TRBV28 with TRBJ2-1; tentative D call: TRBD2 (5 bases). The CDR3 is 14 amino acids. V lost 2 bases, J lost 0 bases, and 5 bases lay in between. CDR1 and CDR2 from the germline V gene are MDHEN and SYDVKM. This chain's CDR3 is CASSLRGSYNEQFF. DNA of the CDR3: TGTGCCAGCAGTTTACGGGGCTCCTACAATGAGCAGTTCTTC.